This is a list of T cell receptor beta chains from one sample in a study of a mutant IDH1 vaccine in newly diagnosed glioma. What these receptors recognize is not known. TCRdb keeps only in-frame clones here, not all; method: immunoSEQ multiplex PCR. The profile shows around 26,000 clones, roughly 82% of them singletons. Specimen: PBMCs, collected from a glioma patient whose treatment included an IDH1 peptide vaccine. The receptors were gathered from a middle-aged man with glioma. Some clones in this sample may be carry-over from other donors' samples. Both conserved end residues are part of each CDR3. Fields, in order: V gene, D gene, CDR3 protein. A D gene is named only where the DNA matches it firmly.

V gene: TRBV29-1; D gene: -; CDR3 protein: CSVEDNLNTEAFF
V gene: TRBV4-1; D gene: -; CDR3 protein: CASSQPGGDTQYF
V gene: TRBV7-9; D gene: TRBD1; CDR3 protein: CASSAPGQGHFSEAFF
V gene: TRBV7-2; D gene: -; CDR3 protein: CASSSQTGAPGNEQFF
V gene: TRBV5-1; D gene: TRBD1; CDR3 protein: CASSPNRDRGHHEQFF
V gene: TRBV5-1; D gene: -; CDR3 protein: CASSPDTGREAFF
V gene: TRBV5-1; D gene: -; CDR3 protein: CASSLQSVDTDTQYF
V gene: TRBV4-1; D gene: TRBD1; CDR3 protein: CASRPAGGETEAFF
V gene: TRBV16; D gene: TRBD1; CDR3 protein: CASRPTGGRGEKLFF
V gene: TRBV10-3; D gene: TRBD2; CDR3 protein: CAISEPSGGPDQETQYF
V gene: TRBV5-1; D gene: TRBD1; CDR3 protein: CASNDRGETQYF
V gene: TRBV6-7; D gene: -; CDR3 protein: CASSLLFPSSTDTQYF
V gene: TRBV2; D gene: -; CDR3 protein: CASSDQTGTYEQYF
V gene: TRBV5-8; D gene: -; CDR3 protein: CASSFGAQVPGGTF
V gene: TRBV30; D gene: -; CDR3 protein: CAWNLRRTNEKLFF
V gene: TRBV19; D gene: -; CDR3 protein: CASSIGGSEVGQPQHF
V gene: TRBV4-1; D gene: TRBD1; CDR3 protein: CASSPGTGQPPLHF
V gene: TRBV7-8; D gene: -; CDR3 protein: CASSSLGDFTEAFF
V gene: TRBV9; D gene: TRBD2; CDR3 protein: CASSARQASGGHGTQYF
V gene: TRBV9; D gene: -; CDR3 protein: CASSVLGRANEKLFF
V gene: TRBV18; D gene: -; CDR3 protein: CASSPPSGRRFSTDTQYF
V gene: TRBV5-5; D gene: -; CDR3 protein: CASSLPGATLELFF
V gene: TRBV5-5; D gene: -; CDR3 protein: CASSLSEGSLSPLHF
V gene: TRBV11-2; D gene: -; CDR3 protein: CASSLAGLSSYNEQFF
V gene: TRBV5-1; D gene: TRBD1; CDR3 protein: CASSLGKGTGDEQYF
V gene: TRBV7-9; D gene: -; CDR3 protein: CASSLITAGNTIYF
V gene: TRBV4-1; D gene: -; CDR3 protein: CASSQDPVEEQYF
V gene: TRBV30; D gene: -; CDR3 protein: CAWSVQEYYNEQFF
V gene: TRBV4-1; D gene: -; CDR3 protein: CASSQEPRDTYNEQFF
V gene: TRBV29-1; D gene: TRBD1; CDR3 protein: CSVERTGHLYGYTF
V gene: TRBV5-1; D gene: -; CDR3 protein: CASSLISSGGNEQFF
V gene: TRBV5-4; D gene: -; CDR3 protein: CASSQNGQLAKNIQYF
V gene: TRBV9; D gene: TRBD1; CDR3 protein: CASSVTGGTGELFF
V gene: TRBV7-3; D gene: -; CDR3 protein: CASSSQSNTEAFF
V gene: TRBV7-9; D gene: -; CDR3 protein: CASSGQGVWTEAFF
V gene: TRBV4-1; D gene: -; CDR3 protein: CASSQDRGGTKETQYF
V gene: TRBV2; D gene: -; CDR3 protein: CASIRRGNSYEQYF
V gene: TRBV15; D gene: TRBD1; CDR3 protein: CATSGDRGGEQYF
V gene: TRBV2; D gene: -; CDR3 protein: CASVSGLGNTIYF
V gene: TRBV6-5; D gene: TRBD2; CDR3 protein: CASSPGRPPYEQYF
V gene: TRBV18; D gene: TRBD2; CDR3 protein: CASSQTVVAGGSSTDTQYF
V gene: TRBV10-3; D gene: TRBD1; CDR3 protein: CAISRIPGGDTQYF
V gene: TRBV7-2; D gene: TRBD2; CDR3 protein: CAVNRGGGNIAKNIQYF
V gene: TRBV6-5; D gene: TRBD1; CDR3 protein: CASSSERDRANEKLFF
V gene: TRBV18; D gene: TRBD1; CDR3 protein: CASSPGQGTGTF
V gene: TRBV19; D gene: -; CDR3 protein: CASSITEKTEAFF
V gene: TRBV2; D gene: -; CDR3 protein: CASSNPTENTEAFF
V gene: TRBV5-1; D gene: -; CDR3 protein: CASSFSGAANYGYTF
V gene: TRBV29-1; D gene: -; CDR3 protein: CSVEAGPTGSPLYEQYF
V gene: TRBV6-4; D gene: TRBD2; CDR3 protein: CASSASGGADTQYF